A selection of T cell receptor beta chains follows, all from one sample in a study of radiotherapy plus CTLA-4 blockade in lung cancer. Assay: immunoSEQ multiplex PCR; the TCRdb copy retains only in-frame clones and omits some. There are around 40,000 clones in the sample; roughly 75% occur only once, and just over 9.5% lies in the top ten. Sample: peripheral blood, taken from a patient treated with radiotherapy plus ipilimumab. These receptors were obtained from a human donor with non-small cell lung cancer who had stable disease on radiotherapy plus ipilimumab. Both conserved end residues are part of each CDR3. Rows may omit the clone size; those that give it use once, few, many or a size class.

j_gene	abundance	v_gene	CDR3aa
TRBJ2-1	-	TRBV5-4	CASSRSGGSYNEQFF
TRBJ1-2	once	TRBV28	CASSPPDRGGHGYTF
TRBJ2-7	few	TRBV7-9	CASSKSRQGARYEQYF
TRBJ1-2	-	TRBV2	CASSSSLQGFFGYTF
TRBJ2-7	-	TRBV6-6	CASSYSTYDYEQYF
TRBJ2-3	-	TRBV10-3	CAIREEDTQYF
TRBJ2-4	-	TRBV6-5	CASSSWEGKNIQYF
TRBJ2-7	-	TRBV10-2	CASSGRAYEQYF
TRBJ1-5	-	TRBV6-1	CASVPTGTDQPQHF
TRBJ2-5	-	TRBV7-9	CASSSPNRLAGETQYF
TRBJ1-5	-	TRBV7-2	CASSTGRNQPQHF
TRBJ2-2	few	TRBV30	CAWSPTSGGAGELFF
TRBJ1-1	-	TRBV15	CATSVGTAYIRGMNTEAFF
TRBJ1-2	-	TRBV2	CASMGQGIYGYTF
TRBJ2-7	-	TRBV13	CASSIDTGPYEQYF
TRBJ1-2	-	TRBV5-5	CASSLSGERGYGYTF
TRBJ1-2	-	TRBV5-1	CASSWESPNYGYTF
TRBJ1-5	-	TRBV6-1	CASSDRQFNQPQHF
TRBJ2-2	-	TRBV11-3	CASSLTTGWTGELFF
TRBJ2-7	once	TRBV2	CATGTGLYEQYF
TRBJ1-6	-	TRBV19	CASTTHGRGMDSPLHF
TRBJ1-5	once	TRBV30	CAWSVRGGLGGNQPQHF
TRBJ1-5	-	TRBV9	CASSRDNNQPQHF